The T cell receptor beta chain described here comes from a study of T cell responses to AZD1222 COVID-19 vaccine. General study points: Mostly white British, mostly female donors; authors suggested clonal diversity may be underestimated. Seropositive status at baseline applied to only a handful of AZD1222 recipients.

As regards this clone: Antigen: not known.

Trimming cost V 7 bases and J 4 bases; bases outside gene matches: 4. The CDR3 is made up of 14 amino acids. Looked up from germline, CDR1 is KGHDR and CDR2 is SFDVKD. Sequencing was performed with immunoSEQ multiplex PCR; in TCRdb, only in-frame clones are kept and a portion is missing. Among tens of thousands of clones listed, over 75% were seen once. The specimen was peripheral blood, collected on day 0 of AZD1222 vaccination. This sequence was found in an adult in good health. V and J are TRBV24-1 and TRBJ2-1; 9 bases are shared with TRBD1. The chain's CDR3 is CATSVGTGYNEQFF. The CDR3 DNA sequence: TGTGCCACCAGCGTTGGGACAGGGTACAATGAGCAGTTCTTC.